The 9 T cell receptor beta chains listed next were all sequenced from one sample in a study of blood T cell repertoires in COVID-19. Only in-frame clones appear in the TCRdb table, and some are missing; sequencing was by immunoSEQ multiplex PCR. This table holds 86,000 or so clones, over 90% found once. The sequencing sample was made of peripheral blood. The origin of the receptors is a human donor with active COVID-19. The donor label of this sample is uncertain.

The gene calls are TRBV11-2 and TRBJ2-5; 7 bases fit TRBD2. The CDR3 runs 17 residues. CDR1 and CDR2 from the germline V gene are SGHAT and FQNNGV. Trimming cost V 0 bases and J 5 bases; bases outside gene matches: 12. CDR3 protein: CASSLDGVGREMETQYF. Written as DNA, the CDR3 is TGTGCCAGCAGCTTAGATGGGGTTGGGCGGGAGATGGAGACCCAGTACTTC.

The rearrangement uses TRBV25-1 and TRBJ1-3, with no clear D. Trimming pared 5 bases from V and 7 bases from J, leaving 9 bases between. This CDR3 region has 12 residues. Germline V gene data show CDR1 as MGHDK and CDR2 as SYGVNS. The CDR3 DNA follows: TGTGCCAGCAGTACGCTTCGGAACACCATATATTTT. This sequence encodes CASSTLRNTIYF.

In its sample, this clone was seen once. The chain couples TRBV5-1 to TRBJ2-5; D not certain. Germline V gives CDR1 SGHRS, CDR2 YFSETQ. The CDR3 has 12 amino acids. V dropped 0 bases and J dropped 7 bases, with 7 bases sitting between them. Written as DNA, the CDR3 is TGCGCCAGCAGCTTGGGGGCTGGGACCCAGTACTTC. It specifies CASSLGAGTQYF.

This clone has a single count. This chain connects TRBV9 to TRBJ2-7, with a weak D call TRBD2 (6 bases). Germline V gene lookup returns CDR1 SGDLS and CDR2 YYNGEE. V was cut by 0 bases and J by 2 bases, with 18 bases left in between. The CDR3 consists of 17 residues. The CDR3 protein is CASSVDQAGTEAYEQYF. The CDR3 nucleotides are TGTGCCAGCAGCGTAGATCAAGCCGGGACTGAAGCCTACGAGCAGTACTTC.

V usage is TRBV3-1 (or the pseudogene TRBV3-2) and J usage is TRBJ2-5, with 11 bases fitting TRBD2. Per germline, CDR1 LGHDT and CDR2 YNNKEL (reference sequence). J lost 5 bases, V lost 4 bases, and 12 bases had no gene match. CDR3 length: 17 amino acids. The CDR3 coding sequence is TGTGCCAGCAGCCCCAAGGTCGGGACTAGCGGTAGCGAGACCCAGTACTTC. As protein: CASSPKVGTSGSETQYF.

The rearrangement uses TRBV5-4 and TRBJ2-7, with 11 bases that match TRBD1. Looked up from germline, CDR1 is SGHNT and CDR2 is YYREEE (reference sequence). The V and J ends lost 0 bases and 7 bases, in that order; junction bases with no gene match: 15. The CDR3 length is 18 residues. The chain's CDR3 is CASSLGGGSGQGAAEQYF. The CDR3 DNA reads TGTGCCAGCAGCTTGGGAGGGGGATCTGGACAGGGGGCCGCAGAGCAGTACTTC.

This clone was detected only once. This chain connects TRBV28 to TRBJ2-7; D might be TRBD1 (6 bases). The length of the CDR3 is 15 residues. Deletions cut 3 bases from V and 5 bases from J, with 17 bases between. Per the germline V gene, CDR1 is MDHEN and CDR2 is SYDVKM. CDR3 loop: CASSLRAGVHHEQYF. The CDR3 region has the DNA TGTGCCAGCAGTTTGAGGGCAGGGGTACATCACGAGCAGTACTTC.

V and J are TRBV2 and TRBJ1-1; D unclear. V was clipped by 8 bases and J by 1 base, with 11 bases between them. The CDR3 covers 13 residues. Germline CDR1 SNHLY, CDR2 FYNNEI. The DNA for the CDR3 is TGTGCCAGCTTTAAGGGAGGGAACACTGAAGCTTTCTTT. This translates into CASFKGGNTEAFF.

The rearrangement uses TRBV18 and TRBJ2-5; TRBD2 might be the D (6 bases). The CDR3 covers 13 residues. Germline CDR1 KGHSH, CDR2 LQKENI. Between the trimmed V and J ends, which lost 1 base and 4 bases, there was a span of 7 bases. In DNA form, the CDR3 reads TGTGCCAGCTCACCACGGAGGGTAGAGACCCAGTACTTC. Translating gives CASSPRRVETQYF.